A selection of T cell receptor beta chains follows, all from one sample in a study of siplizumab effects on memory and regulatory T cells. The protocol was immunoSEQ multiplex PCR, while the TCRdb copy is restricted to in-frame clones and leaves out a portion. The sample carries approximately 58,000 clones, 85% to 95% recorded once. Source material: CD8+ T cells sorted from blood. The origin of the receptors is a human donor in good health. Both conserved end residues are part of each CDR3. The D gene is left open where the match is weak. Size is stated for part of the rows, as once, few or many counts, or as a class when the clone is expanded.

V gene,clone size,J gene,D gene,CDR3 protein,CDR3 DNA
TRBV7-3,-,TRBJ2-1,TRBD2,CASSLTSGGSDEQFF,TGTGCCAGCAGCTTAACTAGCGGGGGAAGCGATGAGCAGTTCTTC
TRBV4-1,-,TRBJ2-7,TRBD2,CASSQEMLAGPHEQYF,TGCGCCAGCAGCCAAGAGATGCTAGCGGGGCCCCACGAGCAGTACTTC
TRBV29-1,-,TRBJ2-3,TRBD2,CSVEKRGSGTDTQYF,TGCAGCGTTGAAAAACGCGGGAGCGGCACAGATACGCAGTATTTT
TRBV7-9,-,TRBJ2-5,-,CASSSGSWTIQETQYF,TGTGCCAGCAGCTCAGGGTCTTGGACAATCCAAGAGACCCAGTACTTC
TRBV6-5,-,TRBJ2-5,-,CASGFGETQYF,TGTGCCAGTGGGTTTGGGGAGACCCAGTACTTC
TRBV4-3,-,TRBJ2-7,-,CASSQRRQSYEQYF,TGCGCCAGCAGCCAGAGGAGGCAGAGCTACGAGCAGTACTTC
TRBV7-3,-,TRBJ1-2,TRBD1,CASSLDWTGNGYTF,TGTGCCAGCAGCTTAGATTGGACAGGGAATGGCTACACCTTC
TRBV5-1,-,TRBJ2-1,TRBD2,CASSLAGTSRNEQFF,TGCGCCAGCAGCTTGGCCGGGACTAGTAGGAATGAGCAGTTCTTC
TRBV9,-,TRBJ2-5,TRBD2,CASSPSGGLADEETQYF,TGTGCCAGCAGCCCCAGTGGGGGACTAGCCGATGAAGAGACCCAGTACTTC
TRBV19,-,TRBJ2-1,-,CASSILVDTEQFF,TGTGCCAGTAGTATACTGGTGGACACTGAGCAGTTCTTC
TRBV4-3,once,TRBJ1-1,-,CASSQDPPGRYTEAFF,TGCGCCAGCAGCCAAGATCCCCCAGGGCGGTACACTGAAGCTTTCTTT
TRBV28,-,TRBJ1-3,-,CASSLVGRTSGNTIYF,TGTGCCAGCAGTTTAGTGGGCAGGACCTCTGGAAACACCATATATTTT
TRBV12-5,-,TRBJ2-5,-,CASGLFTSDTYQETQYF,TGTGCTAGTGGTTTGTTCACCAGCGACACGTACCAAGAGACCCAGTACTTC
TRBV5-4,once,TRBJ2-3,-,CASSNPQGLFTDTQYF,TGTGCCAGCAGCAACCCCCAAGGACTGTTCACAGATACGCAGTATTTT
TRBV27,few,TRBJ1-5,-,CASRPIQGWNQPQHF,TGTGCCAGCAGGCCCATACAGGGTTGGAATCAGCCCCAGCATTTT
TRBV7-9,-,TRBJ2-3,-,CASSLEVTRVPDTQYF,TGTGCCAGCAGCTTAGAGGTCACCAGGGTCCCAGATACGCAGTATTTT
TRBV7-6,-,TRBJ2-3,TRBD2,CASSSSPPTSGTDTQYF,TGTGCCAGCAGCTCATCCCCCCCGACTAGCGGCACAGATACGCAGTATTTT
TRBV5-1,-,TRBJ2-7,TRBD2,CASSFGTGGPLEQYF,TGCGCCAGCAGCTTCGGGACGGGAGGGCCCCTCGAGCAGTACTTC
TRBV30,-,TRBJ2-2,-,CAWTPSPGRNTGELFF,TGTGCCTGGACCCCCTCTCCTGGGAGGAACACCGGGGAGCTGTTTTTT
TRBV7-9,-,TRBJ2-7,TRBD1,CASSLAMWTGSSYEQYF,TGTGCCAGCAGCTTAGCGATGTGGACAGGGAGCTCCTACGAGCAGTACTTC
TRBV28,-,TRBJ2-2,-,CASSFPPGSTGELFF,TGTGCCAGCAGTTTCCCTCCGGGGTCGACCGGGGAGCTGTTTTTT
TRBV29-1,-,TRBJ2-5,-,CSVEIVLGGGGSETQYF,TGCAGCGTTGAAATTGTTTTGGGAGGGGGAGGATCGGAGACCCAGTACTTC
TRBV5-6,-,TRBJ1-4,TRBD1,CASSTRQGAYEKLFF,TGTGCCAGCAGCACACGACAGGGGGCGTATGAAAAACTGTTTTTT
TRBV28,-,TRBJ2-2,TRBD2,CASSFWAGGDTGELFF,TGTGCCAGCAGTTTTTGGGCGGGAGGGGACACCGGGGAGCTGTTTTTT
TRBV28,-,TRBJ2-1,-,CASTTVTYNEQFF,TGTGCCAGCACGACAGTAACCTACAATGAGCAGTTCTTC
TRBV15,-,TRBJ2-7,TRBD2,CATSGGLAYEQYF,TGTGCCACCAGCGGGGGACTAGCGTACGAGCAGTACTTC
TRBV4-1,few,TRBJ1-2,TRBD1,CASSQPGQNYGYTF,TGCGCCAGCAGCCAGCCGGGACAGAACTATGGCTACACCTTC
TRBV4-1,-,TRBJ2-3,-,CASSQDPFTDTQYF,TGCGCCAGCAGCCAAGACCCCTTCACAGATACGCAGTATTTT
TRBV5-5,-,TRBJ1-1,-,CASSYDVGNTEAFF,TGTGCCAGCAGCTACGACGTGGGCAACACTGAAGCTTTCTTT
TRBV7-9,-,TRBJ2-7,-,CASSIQGGYEQYF,TGTGCCAGCAGCATACAGGGGGGGTACGAGCAGTACTTC
TRBV2,-,TRBJ2-2,TRBD1,CASSEIGNRGGELFF,TGTGCCAGCAGTGAAATCGGGAACAGGGGCGGGGAGCTGTTTTTT
TRBV4-2,-,TRBJ1-3,TRBD1,CASSGTGTGFGNTIYF,TGTGCCAGCAGCGGGACCGGGACAGGGTTCGGAAACACCATATATTTT
TRBV7-8,-,TRBJ2-2,TRBD2,CASSRPGTSAFYGELFF,TGTGCCAGCAGCCGACCCGGGACTAGCGCTTTCTACGGGGAGCTGTTTTTT
TRBV30,-,TRBJ2-1,-,CAWSELDPYNEQFF,TGTGCCTGGAGTGAGCTGGATCCTTACAATGAGCAGTTCTTC
TRBV11-3,once,TRBJ2-6,-,CASSTRLPGAAGANVLTF,TGTGCCAGCAGCACTAGGCTTCCGGGCGCGGCTGGGGCCAACGTCCTGACTTTC
TRBV7-3,-,TRBJ1-2,TRBD1,CASSPGTAAYGYTF,TGTGCCAGCAGCCCCGGGACAGCTGCCTATGGCTACACCTTC
TRBV18,-,TRBJ2-7,TRBD2,CASSPGTSPLYEQYF,TGTGCCAGCTCACCGGGGACTAGCCCTCTTTACGAGCAGTACTTC
TRBV10-3,-,TRBJ1-1,TRBD1,CAISETGLTDTEAFF,TGTGCCATCAGCGAGACAGGGCTTACGGACACTGAAGCTTTCTTT
TRBV4-1,-,TRBJ2-7,TRBD2,CASSPIAGAVYEQYF,TGCGCCAGCAGCCCAATAGCGGGAGCCGTCTACGAGCAGTACTTC
TRBV15,-,TRBJ2-3,-,CATSTRSGTDTQYF,TGTGCCACCAGCACCAGGTCCGGAACAGATACGCAGTATTTT
TRBV7-7,-,TRBJ2-2,-,CASSPRRANTGELFF,TGTGCTAGCAGCCCACGGAGGGCGAACACCGGGGAGCTGTTTTTT
TRBV4-2,-,TRBJ2-2,TRBD2,CASSQEAGLAGGSGELFF,TGTGCCAGCAGCCAAGAGGCGGGACTAGCGGGAGGGAGCGGGGAGCTGTTTTTT
TRBV7-8,once,TRBJ2-7,TRBD2,CASSLSGGSYEQYF,TGTGCCAGCAGCCTAAGCGGGGGCTCCTACGAGCAGTACTTC
TRBV5-6,-,TRBJ2-5,TRBD1,CASSPRITGGFETQYF,TGTGCCAGCAGCCCGAGGATTACAGGGGGCTTCGAGACCCAGTACTTC
TRBV7-2,-,TRBJ2-1,TRBD2,CASSFSNSGRAYNEQFF,TGTGCCAGCAGCTTTTCAAATAGCGGGAGGGCATACAATGAGCAGTTCTTC
TRBV19,-,TRBJ2-3,-,CASSTPPEWYF,TGTGCCAGTAGTACACCGCCAGAGTGGTATTTT
TRBV4-1,-,TRBJ1-1,-,CASSQVSGAAFF,TGCGCCAGCAGCCAAGTAAGTGGGGCCGCTTTCTTT
TRBV9,-,TRBJ2-7,TRBD2,CASSPSGSGSYEQYF,TGTGCCAGCAGCCCCTCTGGTAGCGGGTCCTACGAGCAGTACTTC
TRBV10-3,-,TRBJ1-4,-,CAIPEEKLFF,TGTGCCATCCCCGAAGAAAAACTGTTTTTT
TRBV7-9,-,TRBJ1-2,-,CASSLKPLAYGYTF,TGTGCCAGCAGCTTAAAACCTCTTGCCTATGGCTACACCTTC
TRBV5-1,-,TRBJ1-1,-,CASSLNSENGDAFF,TGCGCCAGCAGCTTGAATAGCGAAAACGGCGATGCTTTCTTT
TRBV30,-,TRBJ1-6,-,CAWSEQASPLHF,TGTGCCTGGAGTGAGCAGGCTTCACCCCTCCACTTT
TRBV4-3,-,TRBJ1-1,-,CASSPGAAGAEAFF,TGCGCCAGCAGCCCTGGGGCCGCAGGCGCTGAAGCTTTCTTT
TRBV9,-,TRBJ2-7,TRBD1,CASSVTGGGLSEQYF,TGTGCCAGCAGCGTGACAGGGGGCGGCCTGTCCGAGCAGTACTTC
TRBV5-5,-,TRBJ2-1,-,CASSLSPPAGAAYNEQFF,TGTGCCAGCAGCTTGAGTCCTCCCGCCGGAGCCGCCTACAATGAGCAGTTCTTC